Listed here are 24 T cell receptor beta chains from one sample, sequenced in a study of blood T cell repertoires in COVID-19. Assay: immunoSEQ multiplex PCR; the TCRdb copy retains only in-frame clones and omits some. Found here are under 250,000 clones, 70% to 90% of them singletons; the top ten hold approximately 8.1%. Sequencing used peripheral blood. The receptors stem from a woman between 45 and 65 years old with active or convalescent COVID-19.

CDR3 residues: CASSDYQSAANPNYGYTF. The CDR3 DNA is TGCGCCAGCAGTGATTACCAAAGCGCAGCTAACCCTAACTATGGCTACACCTTC. The chain employs TRBV10-2 and TRBJ1-2; the D is unclear. The CDR3 extends over 18 amino acids. Trimming removed 3 bases at V and 0 bases at J, with 20 bases between. Germline V lookup: CDR1 WSHSY, CDR2 SAAADI.

This clone has more than one count but fewer than ten. V and J are TRBV2 and TRBJ2-1; TRBD2 matches 11 bases. Germline V gene lookup returns CDR1 SNHLY and CDR2 FYNNEI. The CDR3 contains 15 residues. After removal of 6 bases from V and 8 bases from J, the junction contained 9 bases not matched to a gene. The CDR3 DNA sequence: TGTGCCAGCAGCCATAGCGGGAGGGCCGTCGATGAGCAGTTCTTC. Residues: CASSHSGRAVDEQFF.

This clone was detected only a few times. J is TRBJ2-7 and V is TRBV11-2; 7 bases fit TRBD2. Germline-derived CDR1 and CDR2 are SGHAT and FQNNGV. V lost 4 bases and J lost 2; bases outside the gene matches: 8. This CDR3 region has 15 residues. CDR3 sequence reads: CASSSSGLVTYEQYF. The DNA for the CDR3 is TGTGCCAGCAGCTCGTCTGGACTAGTAACCTACGAGCAGTACTTC.

The chain links TRBV5-1 to TRBJ2-2, with 9 bases aligning to TRBD2. Unmatched junction bases numbered 4, after V lost 0 bases and J lost 1 base. CDR3 length equals 17 residues. Germline CDR1 is SGHRS and CDR2 is YFSETQ. The CDR3 region is CASSLGLTSGNTGELFF. The DNA for the CDR3 is TGCGCCAGCAGCTTGGGTCTGACTAGCGGGAACACCGGGGAGCTGTTTTTT.

The chain employs TRBV6-1 and TRBJ2-1; D may be TRBD2 (5 bases). The CDR3 length is 15 residues. Looked up from germline, CDR1 is MNHNS and CDR2 is SASEGT. Trimming stripped 3 bases from V and 7 bases from J, with 16 bases between. CDR3 nucleotide sequence: TGTGCCAGCAGTGATGGGCTAGCAACTACGAATGAGCAGTTCTTC. Amino acids: CASSDGLATTNEQFF.

The table lists this clone with a count of one. The V and J genes are TRBV28 and TRBJ1-2, with unresolved D. The CDR3 spans 12 residues. Trimming pared 11 bases from V and 3 bases from J, leaving 13 bases between. The germline CDR1 and CDR2 sequences are MDHEN and SYDVKM. In nucleotides, the CDR3 is TGTGCCGCTAAAAGGGAGGACTATGGCTACACCTTC. As protein: CAAKREDYGYTF.

The chain recombines TRBV3-1 (or the pseudogene TRBV3-2) with TRBJ2-7, with 13 bases lining up with TRBD2. The germline CDR1 and CDR2 sequences are LGHDT and YNNKEL (reference sequence). After removal of 5 bases from V and 1 base from J, the junction contained 2 bases not matched to a gene. The CDR3 length is 15 residues. CDR3 coding DNA: TGTGCCAGCAGCGAGGGACTAGCGGGGTCCTACGAGCAGTACTTC. It codes for CASSEGLAGSYEQYF.

This chain joins TRBV19 and TRBJ2-3; 7 positions match TRBD2. This CDR3 is built from 15 residues. After removal of 9 bases from V and 0 bases from J, the junction contained 9 bases not matched to a gene. Germline V gives CDR1 LNHDA, CDR2 SQIVND (reference sequence). The CDR3 DNA reads as TGTGCCAGCGGAGCGGGGACGACTAGCACAGATACGCAGTATTTT. It yields the protein CASGAGTTSTDTQYF. Looking up the rest from reference TRBV19 and TRBJ2-3 gives the full variable domain: DGGITQSPKYLFRKEGQNVTLSCEQNLNHDAMYWYRQDPGQGLRLIYYSQIVNDFQKGDIAEGYSVSREKKESFPLTVTSAQKNPTAFYLCASGAGTTSTDTQYFGPGTRLTVL.

This chain links TRBV5-1 with TRBJ2-7, with D perhaps matching TRBD1 (5 bases). This CDR3 has 14 amino acids. V lost 3 bases and J lost 6, with 16 bases in between. From germline, CDR1 is SGHRS and CDR2 YFSETQ. CDR3 amino acids: CASSSTGYYSEQYF. The CDR3 nucleotides are TGCGCCAGCAGCTCAACAGGTTACTATTCCGAGCAGTACTTC.

The J gene is TRBJ1-1, the V gene TRBV5-1; tentative D call: TRBD1 (5 bases). The CDR3 length is 13 residues. V was cut by 0 bases and J by 7 bases, with 10 bases left in between. Germline lookup yields CDR1 SGHRS and CDR2 YFSETQ. The DNA for the CDR3 is TGCGCCAGCAGCTTGGGGGGCGCGATTGAAGCTTTCTTT. Residues: CASSLGGAIEAFF.

The rearrangement links TRBV5-1 to TRBJ1-1; no clear D gene. The CDR3 covers 13 residues. Germline-derived CDR1 and CDR2 are SGHRS and YFSETQ. V lost 4 bases to trimming and J lost 1 base, with 8 bases between them. The CDR3 protein is CASSETGNTEAFF. CDR3 bases: TGCGCCAGCAGCGAGACGGGGAACACTGAAGCTTTCTTT.

The rearrangement joins TRBV12-3 or TRBV12-4 to TRBJ2-1, with 9 bases lining up with TRBD2. Trimming at V came to 6 bases and at J to 15 bases, leaving 12 bases not matched to a gene. The CDR3 has 13 residues. The DNA of the CDR3 is TGTGCCAGCAGGCCGACTAGCGGTAATCGGTGGTTCTTC. Its protein is CASRPTSGNRWFF.

J is TRBJ2-1 and V is TRBV6-4; D might be TRBD2 (6 bases). The CDR3 is 14 residues long. Germline V gene sequence: CDR1 MRHNA, CDR2 SNTAGT. Trimming left V 4 bases short and J 10 bases short, with 17 bases between. This chain's CDR3 is CASSGEAGLDEQFF. CDR3 DNA sequence: TGTGCCAGCAGTGGGGAGGCGGGACTCGACGAGCAGTTCTTC.

V is TRBV5-5 and J is TRBJ1-1; D unclear. This CDR3 is built from 14 residues. Germline V gives CDR1 SGHKS, CDR2 YYEKEE (reference sequence). V dropped 0 bases and J dropped 5 bases, with 11 bases sitting between them. CDR3 coding DNA: TGTGCCAGCAGCTTGGTAGGTCGGAGTACTGAAGCTTTCTTT. Amino acids: CASSLVGRSTEAFF.

This clone was observed at least ten times. This sequence joins TRBV6-1 and TRBJ1-6; D may be TRBD1 (6 bases). Germline V lookup: CDR1 MNHNS, CDR2 SASEGT. The V end was cut by 2 bases, the J end by 8 bases, with 10 bases between. The CDR3 sequence is 14 residues long. The CDR3 here is CASSESGDYSPLHF. CDR3 in DNA: TGTGCCAGCAGTGAATCAGGGGATTATTCACCCCTCCACTTT.

The V and J genes are TRBV18 and TRBJ2-7; TRBD2 agrees at 14 bases. CDR1 KGHSH and CDR2 LQKENI come from the germline V gene. The CDR3 has 16 amino acids. V was clipped by 6 bases and J by 7 bases; unmatched bases: 11. In DNA form, the CDR3 reads TGTGCCAGCTCGCCCGGCGGGACTAGCGGGAGAGTTGAGCAGTACTTC. Encoded protein: CASSPGGTSGRVEQYF.

This chain uses TRBV11-2 with TRBJ2-2; D remains ambiguous. Trimming cost V 2 bases and J 7 bases, with 5 bases left between them. Germline CDR1 and CDR2: SGHAT and FQNNGV. The CDR3 runs to 12 residues. The CDR3 region is CASSLLGGELFF. The DNA of the CDR3 is TGTGCCAGCAGCTTACTCGGCGGGGAGCTGTTTTTT.

The chain has TRBV5-1 and TRBJ1-4; 7 bases match TRBD1. Germline lookup yields CDR1 SGHRS and CDR2 YFSETQ. The CDR3 is 13 amino acids. J lost 8 bases, V lost 5 bases, and 6 bases had no gene match. CDR3 coding DNA: TGCGCCAGCAGTCGCAGGGGGGAGGAAAAACTGTTTTTT. This codes for CASSRRGEEKLFF. Drawing the rest from reference TRBV5-1 and TRBJ1-4, the complete variable domain is KAGVTQTPRYLIKTRGQQVTLSCSPISGHRSVSWYQQTPGQGLQFLFEYFSETQRNKGNFPGRFSGRQFSNSRSEMNVSTLELGDSALYLCASSRRGEEKLFFGSGTQLSVL.

This chain connects TRBV3-1 (or the pseudogene TRBV3-2) to TRBJ2-7, with TRBD1 matching over 9 bases. CDR3 length: 16 residues. Germline V gene sequence: CDR1 LGHDT, CDR2 YNNKEL (reference sequence). V lost 1 base, J lost 1 base, and 5 bases stayed unmatched. CDR3 residues: CASSQVPGTGSYEQYF. The DNA for the CDR3 is TGTGCCAGCAGCCAAGTTCCCGGGACAGGGTCCTACGAGCAGTACTTC.

V is TRBV2 and J is TRBJ1-5, with D possibly being TRBD1 (6 bases). The CDR3 covers 13 residues. Trimming took 6 bases from V and 11 from J, leaving 17 bases between them. The germline V gene has CDR1 SNHLY and CDR2 FYNNEI. The CDR3 DNA follows: TGTGCCAGCAGGGGGGGGGCCCGGCGAGCCCAGCATTTT. Protein sequence: CASRGGARRAQHF. The full variable domain, completed using reference TRBV2 and TRBJ1-5, is EPEVTQTPSHQVTQMGQEVILRCVPISNHLYFYWYRQILGQKVEFLVSFYNNEISEKSEIFDDQFSVERPDGSNFTLKIRSTKLEDSAMYFCASRGGARRAQHFGDGTRLSIL.

The chain joins TRBV18 to TRBJ1-5, with D uncertain. The V and J ends lost 6 bases and 2 bases respectively, with 14 bases between them. Looked up from germline, CDR1 is KGHSH and CDR2 is LQKENI. The CDR3 has 15 residues. The CDR3 protein is CASSGLKGGNQPQHF. The CDR3 DNA sequence: TGTGCCAGCTCCGGTCTGAAGGGAGGCAATCAGCCCCAGCATTTT.

This rearrangement joins TRBV7-6 to TRBJ1-6, with 10 bases identical to TRBD1. In germline, CDR1 is SGHVS, CDR2 FNYEAQ. The CDR3 runs 15 residues. Trimming cost V 1 base and J 8 bases; bases outside gene matches: 2. CDR3 sequence: CASSLGGTGDSPLHF. The CDR3 DNA reads as TGTGCCAGCAGCTTAGGGGGGACAGGGGATTCACCCCTCCACTTT.

The chain couples TRBV19 to TRBJ2-2; 10 bases agree with TRBD2. Losses at the gene ends were 0 bases for V and 4 bases for J; bases not matched to a gene: 5. CDR3 length: 17 amino acids. The germline gives CDR1 LNHDA, CDR2 SQIVND (reference sequence). CDR3 region: CASSIESASGGTGELFF. In DNA, the CDR3 is TGTGCCAGTAGTATAGAATCGGCTAGCGGGGGCACCGGGGAGCTGTTTTTT.

This CDR3 is CASSLTVDIHTEAFF. For the CDR3, the DNA is TGTGCCAGCAGCTTAACCGTGGACATCCACACTGAAGCTTTCTTT. This chain uses TRBV7-6 with TRBJ1-1; a possible D gene is TRBD1 (5 bases). Germline V gives CDR1 SGHVS, CDR2 FNYEAQ. The CDR3 covers 15 residues. V was cut by 2 bases and J by 3 bases, with 13 bases left in between.